Here is one TCR beta chain with its context. The protocol was immunoSEQ multiplex PCR, while the TCRdb copy is restricted to in-frame clones and leaves out a portion. The sample holds 96,000 or so clones; 70% to 85% are singletons and the top ten take around 5.5%. This sample stems from a study of OX40 agonist ivuxolimab in advanced cancers. The overall study: Patients achieving partial responses numbered three: one hepatocellular carcinoma case and two cutaneous melanoma cases.

Germline V lookup: CDR1 ENHRY, CDR2 SYGVKD. The V end lost 4 bases, the J end lost 3 bases, and 12 bases lay between the germline ends. This CDR3 has 14 amino acids. This sequence was found in an adult with an advanced solid tumor such as melanoma, head and neck, liver or kidney cancer. The sample in question was CD4+ or CD8+ T cells sorted from blood, obtained in a trial of the OX40 agonist ivuxolimab. The chain carries TRBV10-3 and TRBJ1-1; D perhaps matches TRBD1 (6 bases). CDR3 sequence reads: CAISAKGGDTEAFF. CDR3 coding DNA: TGTGCCATCAGTGCAAAAGGGGGGGACACTGAAGCTTTCTTT.